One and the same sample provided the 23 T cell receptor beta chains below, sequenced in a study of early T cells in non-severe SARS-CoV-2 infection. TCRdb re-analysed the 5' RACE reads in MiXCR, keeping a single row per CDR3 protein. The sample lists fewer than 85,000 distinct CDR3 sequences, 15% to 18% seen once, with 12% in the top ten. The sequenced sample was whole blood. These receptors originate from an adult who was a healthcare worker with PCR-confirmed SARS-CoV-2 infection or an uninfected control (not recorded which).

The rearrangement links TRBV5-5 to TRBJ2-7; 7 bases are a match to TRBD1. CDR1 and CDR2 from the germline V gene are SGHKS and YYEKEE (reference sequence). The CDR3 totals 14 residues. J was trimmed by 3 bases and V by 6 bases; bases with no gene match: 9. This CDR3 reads CASNPLTGIYEQYF. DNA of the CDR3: TGTGCCAGCAACCCGTTGACAGGGATCTACGAGCAGTACTTC.

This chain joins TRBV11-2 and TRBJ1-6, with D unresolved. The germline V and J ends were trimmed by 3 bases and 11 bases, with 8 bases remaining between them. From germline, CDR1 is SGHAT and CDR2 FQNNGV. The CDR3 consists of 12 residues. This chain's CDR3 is CASSFPKTPLHF. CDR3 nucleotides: TGTGCCAGCAGCTTCCCCAAAACACCCCTCCACTTT.

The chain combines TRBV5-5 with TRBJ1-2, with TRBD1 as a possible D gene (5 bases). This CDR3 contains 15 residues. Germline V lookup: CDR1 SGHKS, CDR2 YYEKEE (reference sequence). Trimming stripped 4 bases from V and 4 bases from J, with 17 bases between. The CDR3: CASSPQTAFLYGYTF. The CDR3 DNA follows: TGTGCCAGCAGCCCCCAGACAGCCTTTCTCTATGGCTACACCTTC.

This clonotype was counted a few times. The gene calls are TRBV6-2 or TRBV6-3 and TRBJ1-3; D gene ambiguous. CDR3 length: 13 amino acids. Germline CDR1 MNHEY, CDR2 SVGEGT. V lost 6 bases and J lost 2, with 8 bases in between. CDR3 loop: CASRNTAGNTIYF. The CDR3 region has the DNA TGTGCCAGCAGAAATACCGCTGGAAACACCATATATTTT.

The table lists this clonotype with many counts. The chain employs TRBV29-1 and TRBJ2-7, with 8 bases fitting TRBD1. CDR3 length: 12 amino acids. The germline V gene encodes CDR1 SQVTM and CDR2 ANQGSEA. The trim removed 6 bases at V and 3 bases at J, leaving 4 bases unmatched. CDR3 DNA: TGCAGCGTCGGGACAGGTCTCTACGAGCAGTACTTC. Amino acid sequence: CSVGTGLYEQYF.

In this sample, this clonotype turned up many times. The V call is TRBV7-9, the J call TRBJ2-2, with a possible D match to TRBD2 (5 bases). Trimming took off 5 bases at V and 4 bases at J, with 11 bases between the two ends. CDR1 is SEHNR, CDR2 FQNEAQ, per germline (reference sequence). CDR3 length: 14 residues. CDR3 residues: CASSQTAGTGELFF. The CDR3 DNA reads TGTGCCAGCAGCCAGACGGCGGGCACCGGGGAGCTGTTTTTT. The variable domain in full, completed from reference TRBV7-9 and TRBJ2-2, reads DTGVSQNPRHKITKRGQNVTFRCDPISEHNRLYWYRQTLGQGPEFLTYFQNEAQLEKSRLLSDRFSAERPKGSFSTLEIQRTEQGDSAMYLCASSQTAGTGELFFGEGSRLTVL.

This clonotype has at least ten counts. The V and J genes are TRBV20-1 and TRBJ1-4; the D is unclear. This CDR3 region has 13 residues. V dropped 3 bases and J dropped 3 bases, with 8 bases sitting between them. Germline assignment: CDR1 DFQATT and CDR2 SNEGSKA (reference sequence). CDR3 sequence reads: CSASVTSNEKLFF. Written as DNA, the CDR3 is TGCAGTGCTAGCGTGACATCTAATGAAAAACTGTTTTTT.

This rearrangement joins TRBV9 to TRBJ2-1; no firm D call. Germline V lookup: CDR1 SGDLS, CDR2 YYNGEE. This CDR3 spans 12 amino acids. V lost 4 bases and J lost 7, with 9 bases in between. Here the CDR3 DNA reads TGTGCCAGCAGCCCTGGGCGTAATGAGCAGTTCTTC. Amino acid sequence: CASSPGRNEQFF.

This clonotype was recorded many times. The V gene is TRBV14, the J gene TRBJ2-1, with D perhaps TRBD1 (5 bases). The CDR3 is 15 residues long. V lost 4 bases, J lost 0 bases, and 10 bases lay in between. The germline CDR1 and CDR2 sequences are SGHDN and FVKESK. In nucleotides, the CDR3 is TGTGCCAGCAGCCCCAGGGCCAGCTCCTACAATGAGCAGTTCTTC. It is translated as CASSPRASSYNEQFF.

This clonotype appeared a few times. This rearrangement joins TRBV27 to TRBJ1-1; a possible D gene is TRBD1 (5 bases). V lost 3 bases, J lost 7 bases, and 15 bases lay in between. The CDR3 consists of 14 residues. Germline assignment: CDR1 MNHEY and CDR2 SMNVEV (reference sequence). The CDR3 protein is CASSLVPPGGEAFF. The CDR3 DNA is TGTGCCAGCAGTTTGGTCCCGCCGGGGGGTGAAGCTTTCTTT.

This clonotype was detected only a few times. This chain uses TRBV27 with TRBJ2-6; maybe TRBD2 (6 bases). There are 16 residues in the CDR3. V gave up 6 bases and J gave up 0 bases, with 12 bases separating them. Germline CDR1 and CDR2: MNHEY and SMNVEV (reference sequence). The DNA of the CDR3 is TGTGCCAGCAGAAGGGACTCCACCTCTGGGGCCAACGTCCTGACTTTC. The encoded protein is CASRRDSTSGANVLTF.

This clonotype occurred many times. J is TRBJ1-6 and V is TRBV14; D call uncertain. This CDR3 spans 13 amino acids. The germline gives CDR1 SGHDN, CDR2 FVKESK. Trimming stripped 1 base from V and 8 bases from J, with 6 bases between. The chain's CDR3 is CASSQVRDSPLHF. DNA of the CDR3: TGTGCCAGCAGCCAAGTCCGGGATTCACCCCTCCACTTT.

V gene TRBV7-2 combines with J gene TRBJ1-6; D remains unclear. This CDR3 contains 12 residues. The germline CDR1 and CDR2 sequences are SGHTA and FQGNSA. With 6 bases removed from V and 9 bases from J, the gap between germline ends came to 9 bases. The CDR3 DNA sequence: TGTGCCAGCAGTAATTTGGGTTCACCCCTCCACTTT. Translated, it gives CASSNLGSPLHF. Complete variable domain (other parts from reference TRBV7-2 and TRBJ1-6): GAGVSQSPSNKVTEKGKDVELRCDPISGHTALYWYRQSLGQGLEFLIYFQGNSAPDKSGLPSDRFSAERTGGSVSTLTIQRTQQEDSAVYLCASSNLGSPLHFGNGTRLTVT.

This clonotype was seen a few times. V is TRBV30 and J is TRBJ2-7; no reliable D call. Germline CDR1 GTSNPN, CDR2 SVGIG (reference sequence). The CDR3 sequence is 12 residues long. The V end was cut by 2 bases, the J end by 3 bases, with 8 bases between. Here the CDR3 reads CAWSSLNYEQYF. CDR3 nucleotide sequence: TGTGCCTGGAGTAGCCTGAACTACGAGCAGTACTTC.

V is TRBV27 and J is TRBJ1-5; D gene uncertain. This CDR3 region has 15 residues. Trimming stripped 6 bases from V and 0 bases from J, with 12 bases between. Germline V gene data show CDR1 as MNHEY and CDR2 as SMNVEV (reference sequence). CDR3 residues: CASSRTIHSNQPQHF. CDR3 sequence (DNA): TGTGCCAGCAGCCGAACCATTCATAGCAATCAGCCCCAGCATTTT.

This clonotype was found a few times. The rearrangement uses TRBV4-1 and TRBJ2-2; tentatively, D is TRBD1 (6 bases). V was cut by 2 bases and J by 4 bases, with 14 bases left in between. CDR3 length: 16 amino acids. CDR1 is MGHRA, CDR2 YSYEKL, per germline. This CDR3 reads CASSQQAGASTGELFF. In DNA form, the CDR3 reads TGCGCCAGCAGCCAACAGGCAGGGGCGAGCACCGGGGAGCTGTTTTTT.

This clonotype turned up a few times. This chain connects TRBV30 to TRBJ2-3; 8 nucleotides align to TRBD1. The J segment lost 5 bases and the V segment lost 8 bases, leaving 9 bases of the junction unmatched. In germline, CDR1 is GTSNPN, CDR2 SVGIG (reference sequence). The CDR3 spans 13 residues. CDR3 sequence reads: CASDRGGGDTQYF. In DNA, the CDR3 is TGTGCCAGTGACAGGGGAGGAGGAGATACGCAGTATTTT.

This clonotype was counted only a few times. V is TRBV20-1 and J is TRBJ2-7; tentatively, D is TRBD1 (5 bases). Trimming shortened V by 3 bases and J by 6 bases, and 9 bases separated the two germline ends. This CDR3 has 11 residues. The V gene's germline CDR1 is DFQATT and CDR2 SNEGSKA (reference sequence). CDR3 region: CSARKGFEQYF. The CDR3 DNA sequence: TGCAGTGCTAGGAAGGGGTTCGAGCAGTACTTC.

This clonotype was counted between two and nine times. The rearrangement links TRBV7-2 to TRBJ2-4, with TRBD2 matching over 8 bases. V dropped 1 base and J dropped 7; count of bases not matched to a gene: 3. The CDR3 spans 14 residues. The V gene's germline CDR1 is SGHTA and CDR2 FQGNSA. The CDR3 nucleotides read TGTGCCAGCAGCTTAGTCGGGGGGGCTAACATTCAGTACTTC. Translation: CASSLVGGANIQYF.

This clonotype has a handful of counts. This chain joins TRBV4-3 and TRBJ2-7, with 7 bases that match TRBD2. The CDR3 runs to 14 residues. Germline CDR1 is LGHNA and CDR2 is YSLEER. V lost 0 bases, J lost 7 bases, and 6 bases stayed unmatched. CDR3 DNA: TGCGCCAGCAGCCAAGACGCCCTAGCGGCTGAGCAGTACTTC. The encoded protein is CASSQDALAAEQYF.

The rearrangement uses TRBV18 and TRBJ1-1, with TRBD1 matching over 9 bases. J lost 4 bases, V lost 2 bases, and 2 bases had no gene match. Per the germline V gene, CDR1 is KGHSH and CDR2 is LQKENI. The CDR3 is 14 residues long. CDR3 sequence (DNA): TGTGCCAGCTCACCAAGGACAGGGGTCACTGAAGCTTTCTTT. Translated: CASSPRTGVTEAFF.

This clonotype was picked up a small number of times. CDR3 region: CSVLRGYNEQFF. CDR3 nucleotides: TGCAGCGTTTTGAGGGGCTACAATGAGCAGTTCTTC. The chain joins TRBV29-1 to TRBJ2-1, with D perhaps matching TRBD1 or TRBD2 (5 bases each). The V end lost 5 bases, the J end lost 3 bases, and 8 bases lay between the germline ends. This CDR3 is built from 12 residues. Germline CDR1 is SQVTM and CDR2 is ANQGSEA.

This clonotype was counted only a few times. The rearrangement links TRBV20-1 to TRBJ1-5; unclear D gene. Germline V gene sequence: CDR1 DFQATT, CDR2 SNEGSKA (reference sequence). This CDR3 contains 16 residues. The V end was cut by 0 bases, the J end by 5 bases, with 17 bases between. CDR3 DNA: TGCAGTGCTAGAGATCCTGGCAGGAGTTTAGATCAGCCCCAGCATTTT. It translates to CSARDPGRSLDQPQHF.